A single sample is the source of the 22 T cell receptor beta chains below, sequenced in a study of blood T cell repertoires in COVID-19. Repertoires were generated with immunoSEQ multiplex PCR, while TCRdb's copy carries only in-frame clones and drops some. The sample consists of approximately 38,000 clones, about 86% of them appearing once. Sequenced input: peripheral blood. These receptor sequences come from a human donor with acute or convalescent COVID-19. The donor label of this sample is uncertain.

The rearrangement joins TRBV5-1 to TRBJ2-5, with D unresolved. Germline lookup yields CDR1 SGHRS and CDR2 YFSETQ. Deletions cut 0 bases from V and 3 bases from J, with 6 bases between. The CDR3 spans 13 residues. In DNA form, the CDR3 reads TGCGCCAGCAGCTTGGGGGCTGAAGAGACCCAGTACTTC. It encodes CASSLGAEETQYF.

The gene calls are TRBV6-5 and TRBJ1-5; 7 bases are a match to TRBD1. There are 15 residues in the CDR3. With 9 bases clipped from V and 0 bases from J, the junction kept 8 bases outside the gene matches. Germline CDR1 is MNHEY and CDR2 is SVGAGI. The CDR3 bases are TGTGCCAGTCGAAAACAGGGGAGTAGCAATCAGCCCCAGCATTTT. Its translation is CASRKQGSSNQPQHF.

V gene TRBV9 combines with J gene TRBJ1-6; 7 nucleotides match TRBD1. The CDR3 is made up of 15 amino acids. Trimming removed 0 bases from V and 7 bases from J; junction bases left unmatched: 4. CDR1 and CDR2 from the germline V gene are SGDLS and YYNGEE. The CDR3 here is CASSVEGQVNSPLHF. DNA for the CDR3: TGTGCCAGCAGCGTAGAAGGACAGGTCAATTCACCCCTCCACTTT.

V gene TRBV5-1 combines with J gene TRBJ1-5; no definite D call. Per the germline V gene, CDR1 is SGHRS and CDR2 is YFSETQ. The length of the CDR3 is 15 residues. Trimming left V 0 bases short and J 2 bases short, with 9 bases between. This CDR3 reads CASSLGEVGNQPQHF. The CDR3 DNA reads TGCGCCAGCAGCTTGGGGGAGGTCGGCAATCAGCCCCAGCATTTT.

The chain uses TRBV20-1 and TRBJ2-2; the match to TRBD1 covers 7 bases. V shed 3 bases, J shed 3 bases, and the junction held 1 base outside the gene matches. This CDR3 is built from 13 residues. Germline V gives CDR1 DFQATT, CDR2 SNEGSKA (reference sequence). This CDR3 is CSASGQDTGELFF. DNA for the CDR3: TGCAGTGCTAGTGGACAGGACACCGGGGAGCTGTTTTTT.

The rearrangement links TRBV28 to TRBJ1-1; D possibly corresponds to TRBD1 (6 bases). The CDR3 runs to 14 residues. Germline V CDR1 and CDR2: MDHEN, SYDVKM. V was trimmed by 7 bases and J by 0 bases, leaving 12 bases between them. The CDR3: CASNAGTLNTEAFF. For the CDR3, the DNA is TGTGCCAGCAACGCCGGGACATTGAACACTGAAGCTTTCTTT. Supplemented by reference TRBV28 and TRBJ1-1, the full variable domain reads DVKVTQSSRYLVKRTGEKVFLECVQDMDHENMFWYRQDPGLGLRLIYFSYDVKMKEKGDIPEGYSVSREKKERFSLILESASTNQTSMYLCASNAGTLNTEAFFGQGTRLTVV.

This clone was seen just once. V usage is TRBV4-1 and J usage is TRBJ1-1; no clear D. V dropped 0 bases and J dropped 5 bases, with 10 bases sitting between them. The CDR3 loop spans 14 amino acids. Germline V gene sequence: CDR1 MGHRA, CDR2 YSYEKL. CDR3 loop: CASSQERYGTEAFF. For the CDR3, the DNA is TGCGCCAGCAGCCAAGAAAGGTACGGGACTGAAGCTTTCTTT.

V and J are TRBV3-1 (or the pseudogene TRBV3-2) and TRBJ1-1; 9 nucleotides line up with TRBD1. CDR1 LGHDT and CDR2 YNNKEL come from the germline V gene (reference sequence). CDR3 size: 15 residues. The V gene end was trimmed by 6 bases and the J gene end by 6 bases; junction bases not matched to a gene: 11. The CDR3 DNA reads as TGTGCCAGCAGTCGACCAACAGGGGGCGCTTCTGAAGCTTTCTTT. Encoded protein: CASSRPTGGASEAFF.

This clone came up a few times. This sequence joins TRBV7-3 and TRBJ1-2; no clear D gene. Trimming left V 1 base short and J 2 bases short, with 14 bases between. The CDR3 length is 16 residues. Germline CDR1 and CDR2: SGHTA and FQGTGA. The DNA for the CDR3 is TGTGCCAGCAGCTTAAGAGGGTCGGGCAGGAACTATGGCTACACCTTC. The encoded protein is CASSLRGSGRNYGYTF.

The chain employs TRBV19 and TRBJ2-1; D is uncertain. V was clipped by 3 bases and J by 1 base, with 10 bases between them. CDR3 length: 15 amino acids. Germline assignment: CDR1 LNHDA and CDR2 SQIVND (reference sequence). This CDR3 reads CASSMAEWSYNEQFF. CDR3 sequence (DNA): TGTGCCAGTAGTATGGCGGAATGGTCCTACAATGAGCAGTTCTTC. The full variable domain, its missing parts supplied by reference TRBV19 and TRBJ2-1, is DGGITQSPKYLFRKEGQNVTLSCEQNLNHDAMYWYRQDPGQGLRLIYYSQIVNDFQKGDIAEGYSVSREKKESFPLTVTSAQKNPTAFYLCASSMAEWSYNEQFFGPGTRLTVL.

This clone has only a few counts. The V gene is TRBV18, the J gene TRBJ2-3; 7 bases are shared with TRBD2. The CDR3 loop spans 16 amino acids. V shed 3 bases, J shed 4 bases, and the junction held 10 bases outside the gene matches. Germline V gene data show CDR1 as KGHSH and CDR2 as LQKENI. The CDR3 sequence is CASSPARTSPPDTQYF. The CDR3 DNA reads as TGTGCCAGCTCACCGGCTCGGACTAGTCCTCCAGATACGCAGTATTTT.

The CDR3 DNA reads TGTGCCAGCAGCTTAGGAGCGGGAAATAACTATGGCTACACCTTC. Translating it yields CASSLGAGNNYGYTF. J is TRBJ1-2 and V is TRBV7-8; D remains unclear. Trimming cost V 1 base and J 1 base, with 10 bases left between them. The germline gives CDR1 SGHVS, CDR2 FQNEAQ. The CDR3 is made up of 15 amino acids.

The chain joins TRBV5-4 to TRBJ2-1; TRBD2 might be the D (5 bases). There are 13 residues in the CDR3. The V and J ends lost 0 bases and 5 bases respectively, with 6 bases between them. Germline loops: CDR1 SGHNT, CDR2 YYREEE (reference sequence). This CDR3 reads CASSLAGNNEQFF. Here the CDR3 DNA reads TGTGCCAGCAGCTTGGCGGGGAACAATGAGCAGTTCTTC.

The chain uses TRBV5-4 and TRBJ2-1, with 13 bases matching TRBD2. The V gene end was trimmed by 2 bases and the J gene end by 2 bases; junction bases not matched to a gene: 1. The length of the CDR3 is 16 residues. Germline loops: CDR1 SGHNT, CDR2 YYREEE (reference sequence). The CDR3 coding sequence is TGTGCCAGCAGCTTCACTAGCGGGGGGGCCTACAATGAGCAGTTCTTC. Its translation: CASSFTSGGAYNEQFF.

The rearrangement uses TRBV28 and TRBJ1-1; no clear D gene. The CDR3 covers 13 residues. CDR1 and CDR2 (germline): MDHEN, SYDVKM. The ends were cut back, 5 bases at V and 4 bases at J, with 11 bases in the middle. CDR3 DNA sequence: TGTGCCAGCAGTATCGTACGCGGCACTGAAGCTTTCTTT. Its translation: CASSIVRGTEAFF. Filled out from reference TRBV28 and TRBJ1-1, the complete variable domain reads DVKVTQSSRYLVKRTGEKVFLECVQDMDHENMFWYRQDPGLGLRLIYFSYDVKMKEKGDIPEGYSVSREKKERFSLILESASTNQTSMYLCASSIVRGTEAFFGQGTRLTVV.

The rearrangement uses TRBV28 and TRBJ2-4, with 10 bases lining up with TRBD2. The germline V gene encodes CDR1 MDHEN and CDR2 SYDVKM. CDR3 length equals 14 residues. V lost 5 bases, J lost 7 bases, and 5 bases stayed unmatched. CDR3 amino acids: CASSPSGSVNIQYF. The CDR3 DNA is TGTGCCAGCAGTCCTAGCGGGAGTGTGAACATTCAGTACTTC.

This clone has just one count. This chain links TRBV19 with TRBJ2-6, with D possibly matching TRBD1 (6 bases). Per the germline V gene, CDR1 is LNHDA and CDR2 is SQIVND (reference sequence). Trimming removed 11 bases at V and 4 bases at J, with 21 bases between. The CDR3 sequence is 16 residues long. The CDR3 reads CAVSNGGRGGANVLTF. CDR3 DNA sequence: TGTGCCGTCTCTAATGGGGGCCGCGGCGGGGCCAACGTCCTGACTTTC.

The chain links TRBV28 to TRBJ1-4; 8 nucleotides line up with TRBD1. This CDR3 is built from 15 residues. V lost 4 bases, J lost 8 bases, and 9 bases stayed unmatched. Germline V gene data show CDR1 as MDHEN and CDR2 as SYDVKM. CDR3 nucleotides: TGTGCCAGCAGTTCCCCCCGGACAGGGTGGGAAAAACTGTTTTTT. Its translation is CASSSPRTGWEKLFF.

This sequence joins TRBV5-1 and TRBJ1-6; 7 positions agree with TRBD1. The germline gives CDR1 SGHRS, CDR2 YFSETQ. V lost 4 bases to trimming and J lost 5 bases; unmatched junction nucleotides: 15. The CDR3 totals 18 residues. CDR3 sequence (DNA): TGCGCCAGCAGCCCTACCCCAGGGGGAACAAGGGATAATTCACCCCTCCACTTT. It specifies CASSPTPGGTRDNSPLHF.

This chain links TRBV11-1 with TRBJ1-4; TRBD1 is a possible D gene (5 bases). Germline V gene sequence: CDR1 SGHAT, CDR2 FQDESV (reference sequence). The CDR3 has 14 amino acids. V lost 4 bases, J lost 8 bases, and 14 bases lay in between. The CDR3 bases are TGTGCCAGCAGCTGGGGCCTCGGACGGGAAAAACTGTTTTTT. Translation: CASSWGLGREKLFF. The full variable domain, completed using reference TRBV11-1 and TRBJ1-4, is EAEVAQSPRYKITEKSQAVAFWCDPISGHATLYWYRQILGQGPELLVQFQDESVVDDSQLPKDRFSAERLKGVDSTLKIQPAELGDSAMYLCASSWGLGREKLFFGSGTQLSVL.

In this sample, this clone turned up a few times. The genes are TRBV6-5 and TRBJ1-2; 8 nucleotides align to TRBD1. The CDR3 is 15 amino acids. Germline V CDR1 and CDR2: MNHEY, SVGAGI. The junction had 4 bases not matched to a gene; V was cut back by 3 bases and J by 1 base. CDR3 residues: CASSYSGGINYGYTF. As DNA, the CDR3 is TGTGCCAGCAGTTATTCAGGGGGCATTAACTATGGCTACACCTTC.

The genes are TRBV29-1 and TRBJ2-3; 7 bases agree with TRBD2. The germline V gene has CDR1 SQVTM and CDR2 ANQGSEA. The junction had 5 bases not matched to a gene; V was cut back by 1 base and J by 7 bases. This CDR3 is built from 13 residues. The CDR3 loop is CSVEATSVYTQYF. CDR3 bases: TGCAGCGTTGAAGCTACTAGCGTATATACGCAGTATTTT.